The present TCR beta chain was sequenced within a study of T cell changes during pregnancy in multiple sclerosis. V trimming: 3 bases; J trimming: 4 bases; junction bases outside the gene matches: 5. Per germline, CDR1 MGHRA and CDR2 YSYEKL. The length of the CDR3 is 14 residues. Produced via immunoSEQ multiplex PCR; TCRdb's table is partial and in-frame only. The sample holds 55,000 or so clones, 92% seen once. The clonotype was recovered from a female donor in good health, enrolled as a control in a pregnancy study. The chain carries TRBV4-1 and TRBJ1-2, with 7 bases lining up with TRBD1. Sample: CD4+ T cells from peripheral blood mononuclear cells, taken after pregnancy. CDR3 coding DNA: TGCGCCAGCAGCCACGGCCGACAGGGCTATGGCTACACCTTC. Amino acids: CASSHGRQGYGYTF.